Listed below are T cell receptor beta chains from one sample, sequenced in a study of cytomegalovirus exposure and HLA in healthy donors. Clones were read by immunoSEQ multiplex PCR, and TCRdb kept only the in-frame ones, dropping some. The sample table includes 150,000 to 200,000 clones. The sequenced sample consisted of PBMCs. All receptors derive from a man aged 30 to 39 in good health and CMV-seronegative. The CDR3 runs from the conserved cysteine through the conserved F or W. Each record gives: D gene, J gene, V gene, CDR3 protein, CDR3 DNA. D genes are given only for firm matches.

>NA|TRBJ2-7|TRBV7-9
CASSVSGGSSYEQYF
TGTGCCAGCAGTGTCTCAGGGGGGAGCTCCTACGAGCAGTACTTC
>TRBD2|TRBJ2-1|TRBV5-1
CASSLVGREGRFF
TGCGCCAGCAGCTTGGTCGGGCGGGAGGGCCGGTTCTTC
>NA|TRBJ2-7|TRBV11-2
CASSLASPYEQYF
TGTGCCAGCAGCCTAGCCTCCCCCTACGAGCAGTACTTC
>NA|TRBJ2-7|TRBV13
CASSLRYEQYF
TGTGCCAGCAGCCTCAGATACGAGCAGTACTTC
>NA|TRBJ2-7|TRBV11-2
CASSSQHGVDEQYF
TGTGCCAGCAGCTCCCAGCACGGGGTGGACGAGCAGTACTTC
>NA|TRBJ2-7|TRBV2
CASTTEGQGSGEQYF
TGTGCCAGCACGACCGAAGGGCAGGGGTCGGGCGAGCAGTACTTC
>NA|TRBJ1-2|TRBV5-6
CASSLMLEGYTF
TGTGCCAGCAGCTTGATGTTGGAGGGCTACACCTTC
>TRBD1|TRBJ2-7|TRBV6-6
CATRIIGDRAYEQYF
TGTGCCACCCGGATAATAGGGGACAGGGCCTACGAGCAGTACTTC
>NA|TRBJ1-2|TRBV27
CASSPRGPNYGYTF
TGTGCCAGCAGCCCTCGAGGGCCCAACTATGGCTACACCTTC
>NA|TRBJ2-3|TRBV19
CASSQAGFEDTQYF
TGTGCCAGTAGTCAGGCAGGGTTTGAAGATACGCAGTATTTT
>NA|TRBJ2-1|TRBV27
CASSSFLYEQFF
TGTGCCAGCAGTTCGTTCCTATACGAGCAGTTCTTC
>NA|TRBJ2-7|TRBV29-1
CSVKEAGPYEQYF
TGCAGCGTCAAGGAGGCGGGACCCTACGAGCAGTACTTC
>NA|TRBJ1-5|TRBV12-5
CASGFGPDQPQHF
TGTGCTAGTGGTTTTGGCCCCGATCAGCCCCAGCATTTT
>TRBD2|TRBJ2-7|TRBV28
CASSLRTSGRYEQYF
TGTGCCAGCAGTCTACGGACTAGCGGGAGATACGAGCAGTACTTC
>NA|TRBJ1-1|TRBV9
CASSVVPGEAFF
TGTGCCAGCAGCGTAGTCCCAGGTGAAGCTTTCTTT
>NA|TRBJ1-4|TRBV7-9
CASSHRDIYEKLFF
TGTGCCAGCAGCCACCGGGACATCTATGAAAAACTGTTTTTT
>NA|TRBJ1-1|TRBV18
CASSPKVDRDTEAFF
TGTGCCAGCTCACCTAAAGTGGACAGAGACACTGAAGCTTTCTTT
>NA|TRBJ2-7|TRBV7-8
CASSLLGKEGEYF
TGTGCCAGCAGCTTACTAGGGAAGGAGGGCGAGTACTTC
>TRBD2|TRBJ2-4|TRBV10-2
CASSRGGPAKNIQYF
TGCGCCAGCTCCCGGGGGGGGCCAGCCAAAAACATTCAGTACTTC
>TRBD1|TRBJ2-2|TRBV11-2
CASRTNRGPRGLFF
TGTGCCAGCAGAACAAACAGGGGGCCCCGGGGGCTGTTTTTT
>NA|TRBJ2-2|TRBV5-1
CASSQSGEVRTGELFF
TGCGCCAGCTCCCAATCAGGGGAAGTGCGCACCGGGGAGCTGTTTTTT
>NA|TRBJ2-7|TRBV11-3
CASSLILASYEQYF
TGTGCCAGCAGCTTAATTCTAGCCTCCTACGAGCAGTACTTC
>NA|TRBJ2-3|TRBV30
CAWKEGGTDTQYF
TGTGCCTGGAAAGAGGGAGGCACAGATACGCAGTATTTT
>TRBD2|TRBJ2-3|TRBV5-4
CASSSPREGSTDTQYF
TGTGCCAGCAGCAGCCCGCGGGAGGGTAGCACAGATACGCAGTATTTT
>NA|TRBJ1-2|TRBV11-3
CASTRDPTIRGYTF
TGTGCCAGCACCCGGGATCCCACTATAAGAGGCTACACCTTC
>NA|TRBJ2-3|TRBV5-1
CASARERVNTDTQYF
TGCGCCAGTGCGAGGGAGCGGGTCAACACAGATACGCAGTATTTT
>TRBD2|TRBJ2-1|TRBV4-1
CASSQEASGRGEQFF
TGCGCCAGCAGCCAAGAAGCTAGCGGGAGGGGTGAGCAGTTCTTC
>NA|TRBJ1-2|TRBV25-1
CASSEAGAHGYTF
TGTGCCAGCAGTGAAGCGGGGGCCCATGGCTACACCTTC
>TRBD2|TRBJ2-3|TRBV5-1
CASSLEASGGTDTQYF
TGCGCCAGCAGCTTGGAGGCTAGCGGGGGCACAGATACGCAGTATTTT
>TRBD1|TRBJ2-7|TRBV5-1
CASSPQGTGLYEQYF
TGCGCCAGCAGCCCGCAAGGGACAGGGCTCTACGAGCAGTACTTC
>NA|TRBJ1-5|TRBV11-3
CAIFQPQHF
TGTGCCATCTTTCAGCCCCAGCATTTT
>NA|TRBJ2-2|TRBV5-1
CASSTQTGAGELFF
TGCGCCAGCAGCACCCAAACCGGGGCCGGGGAGCTGTTTTTT
>TRBD1|TRBJ2-2|TRBV30
CAWSVGDRDTGELFF
TGTGCCTGGAGTGTGGGGGACAGGGACACCGGGGAGCTGTTTTTT
>TRBD1|TRBJ2-7|TRBV2
CASSEGQGQIYEQYF
TGTGCCAGCAGTGAGGGACAGGGGCAGATCTACGAGCAGTACTTC
>NA|TRBJ1-1|TRBV11-2
CASSPLSRNTEAFF
TGTGCCAGCAGCCCCTTATCTCGGAACACTGAAGCTTTCTTT
>NA|TRBJ2-7|TRBV11-1
CASTALLGYEQYF
TGTGCCAGCACCGCCCTACTAGGTTACGAGCAGTACTTC
>TRBD1|TRBJ2-4|TRBV20-1
CSARYLDRATF
TGCAGTGCTAGATATCTGGACAGGGCCACCTTC
>NA|TRBJ2-3|TRBV25-1
CASTRGTGTDTQYF
TGTGCCAGCACCAGAGGCACCGGTACAGATACGCAGTATTTT
>NA|TRBJ1-4|TRBV27
CASSPAGASNEKLFF
TGTGCCAGCAGTCCGGCGGGTGCCTCGAATGAAAAACTGTTTTTT
>NA|TRBJ2-1|TRBV7-3
CASSPLLGQSSYNEQFF
TGTGCCAGCAGCCCGCTCTTGGGGCAAAGCTCCTACAATGAGCAGTTCTTC